This TCR beta chain comes out of a study of cytomegalovirus exposure and HLA in healthy donors. Broader study findings: Researchers catalogued about 150 TCR beta chains as cytomegalovirus-associated.

The sample holds one count of this clone. What it recognizes is unknown. Trimming took off 0 bases at V and 4 bases at J, with 13 bases between the two ends. The CDR3 contains 15 residues. Germline-derived CDR1 and CDR2 are SGDLS and YYNGEE. PCR primers comprised 60 Vbeta and 13 Jbeta primers. Libraries were prepared by immunoSEQ multiplex PCR; TCRdb keeps only in-frame clonotypes and omits some of them. The sample records 150,000 to 200,000 clones, around 87% being singletons. Sequenced material: PBMCs. The rearrangement links TRBV9 to TRBJ1-2, with D hard to call. The sequence derives from a woman between 18 and 29 years old in good health and CMV-seronegative. CDR3 sequence: CASSVGIGEAYGYTF. The DNA of the CDR3 is TGTGCCAGCAGCGTAGGTATCGGAGAAGCCTATGGCTACACCTTC. Full variable domain (remainder filled in from reference TRBV9 and TRBJ1-2): DSGVTQTPKHLITATGQRVTLRCSPRSGDLSVYWYQQSLDQGLQFLIQYYNGEERAKGNILERFSAQQFPDLHSELNLSSLELGDSALYFCASSVGIGEAYGYTFGSGTRLTVV.